This passage covers 13 T cell receptor beta chains from one sample sequenced in a study of follicular helper T cells after annual influenza vaccination. The sample's time point: 2014-2015 season, pre-vaccination. Produced via immunoSEQ multiplex PCR; TCRdb's table is partial and in-frame only. The sample gives some 15,000 clones, approximately 84% of which show up once; about 0.27% is in the top ten. The sequencing used CXCR5- memory CD4+ T cells sorted from blood, collected on the day of influenza vaccination. These receptors originate from an adult who received the influenza vaccine.

The J gene is TRBJ2-2, the V gene TRBV14; maybe TRBD1 (6 bases). V lost 1 base to trimming and J lost 4 bases, with 10 bases between them. Germline CDR1 and CDR2: SGHDN and FVKESK. The CDR3 is 15 residues long. The CDR3 bases are TGTGCCAGCAGCCAAGTGGCACAGGGCACCGGGGAGCTGTTTTTT. As protein: CASSQVAQGTGELFF.

V gene TRBV28 combines with J gene TRBJ2-1; D gene ambiguous. The CDR3 has 14 amino acids. Germline values: CDR1 MDHEN, CDR2 SYDVKM. V lost 7 bases and J 5 bases, leaving 15 bases between the germline ends. This CDR3 reads CASTPQTGNNEQFF. As DNA, the CDR3 is TGTGCCAGCACCCCCCAGACGGGCAACAATGAGCAGTTCTTC.

This chain links TRBV21-1 with TRBJ2-1; TRBD2, as called in the table, went unchecked against the DNA. TRBV21-1 is a documented pseudogene. The CDR3 has 17 residues. CDR3 sequence reads: CASSKGEEGSSYNEQFF. The CDR3 bases are TGTGCCAGCAGCAAAGGGGAGGAGGGAAGCTCCTACAATGAGCAGTTCTTC.

This clone was found once. This rearrangement joins TRBV28 to TRBJ2-5; D is undetermined. Germline CDR1 reads MDHEN; CDR2 reads SYDVKM. The CDR3 has 17 residues. Between the trimmed V and J ends, which lost 3 bases and 3 bases, there was a span of 20 bases. Written as DNA, the CDR3 is TGTGCCAGCAGTTTCGGTCGAGTTTGGCAGCCAAAAGAGACCCAGTACTTC. Translating it yields CASSFGRVWQPKETQYF.

V is TRBV7-2 and J is TRBJ2-7, with 7 bases lining up with TRBD1. There are 15 residues in the CDR3. Losses at the gene ends were 3 bases for V and 4 bases for J; bases not matched to a gene: 9. The germline CDR1 and CDR2 sequences are SGHTA and FQGNSA. The CDR3 DNA is TGTGCCAGCAGCTTCACGTTCAGGGGGTTATACGAGCAGTACTTC. It is translated as CASSFTFRGLYEQYF.

The V gene is TRBV11-3, the J gene TRBJ2-1; D gene unclear. This CDR3 contains 13 residues. With 3 bases removed from V and 4 bases from J, the gap between germline ends came to 7 bases. The germline V gene has CDR1 SGHNT and CDR2 YENEEA. CDR3 in DNA: TGTGCCAGCAGCTTCGCTGGATACAATGAGCAGTTCTTC. Amino acid sequence: CASSFAGYNEQFF.

V is TRBV28 and J is TRBJ1-5; TRBD1 matches at 8 bases. V gave up 4 bases and J gave up 0 bases; unmatched junction bases: 11. From germline, CDR1 is MDHEN and CDR2 SYDVKM. The CDR3 totals 18 residues. CDR3 nucleotide sequence: TGTGCCAGCAGTTCGGTCCGGGACAGGCTTTATAGCAATCAGCCCCAGCATTTT. Translating gives CASSSVRDRLYSNQPQHF.

The chain carries TRBV9 and TRBJ2-1; D is uncertain. The V and J ends lost 2 bases and 7 bases respectively, with 16 bases between them. CDR3 length equals 15 residues. CDR1 and CDR2 (germline): SGDLS, YYNGEE. The CDR3 bases are TGTGCCAGCAGCGTTAATGAAGGACGGAGAAATGAGCAGTTCTTC. Its protein is CASSVNEGRRNEQFF.

The J gene is TRBJ1-1, the V gene TRBV19, with 7 bases lining up with TRBD1. Losses at the gene ends were 10 bases for V and 1 base for J; bases not matched to a gene: 12. The germline V gene encodes CDR1 LNHDA and CDR2 SQIVND (reference sequence). The CDR3 loop spans 15 amino acids. The CDR3 DNA reads TGTGCCACCAGAAGACGACAGGGCAGGAACACTGAAGCTTTCTTT. Protein sequence: CATRRRQGRNTEAFF.

As regards this clone: Other DNA variants within this sample encode the same CDR3. The chain is built from TRBV30 and TRBJ1-2; 8 bases line up with TRBD1. Trimming took 4 bases from V and 8 from J; bases not matched to a gene: 12. Germline values: CDR1 GTSNPN, CDR2 SVGIG (reference sequence). The CDR3 has 14 amino acids. The CDR3 region is CAWKNTGGPGGYTF. The CDR3 nucleotides read TGTGCCTGGAAAAATACAGGGGGGCCGGGGGGCTACACCTTC.

CDR3 DNA sequence: TGTGCCAGTAGTCCTCCGGGACAGGGGGCCCTCGTTTTCACAGATACGCAGTATTTT. Its translation is CASSPPGQGALVFTDTQYF. The chain carries TRBV19 and TRBJ2-3; 12 bases line up with TRBD1. After removal of 5 bases from V and 2 bases from J, the junction contained 14 bases not matched to a gene. CDR1 is LNHDA and CDR2 is SQIVND in the germline V gene (reference sequence). The CDR3 runs 19 residues. The variable domain in full, completed from reference TRBV19 and TRBJ2-3, reads DGGITQSPKYLFRKEGQNVTLSCEQNLNHDAMYWYRQDPGQGLRLIYYSQIVNDFQKGDIAEGYSVSREKKESFPLTVTSAQKNPTAFYLCASSPPGQGALVFTDTQYFGPGTRLTVL.

V is TRBV27 and J is TRBJ2-7, with a possible D match to TRBD2 (7 bases). CDR1 and CDR2 from the germline V gene are MNHEY and SMNVEV (reference sequence). Between the trimmed V and J ends, which lost 0 bases and 1 base, there was a span of 22 bases. CDR3 length equals 19 residues. The CDR3 coding sequence is TGTGCCAGCAGTTTATCGATTGGCGGAGGGGGGGGCCGGTCCTACGAGCAGTACTTC. Translation gives CASSLSIGGGGGRSYEQYF.

V usage is TRBV15 and J usage is TRBJ2-7, with 7 bases aligning to TRBD1. CDR1 is LNHNV, CDR2 YYDKDF, per germline (reference sequence). This CDR3 spans 16 amino acids. With V trimmed by 2 bases and J by 2 bases, 9 bases remained unmatched. CDR3 amino acids: CATSRLSGTVAYEQYF. CDR3 nucleotides: TGTGCCACCAGCAGACTCTCCGGGACAGTAGCCTACGAGCAGTACTTC.